The present entry profiles one T cell receptor beta chain with its context. Antigen specificity is unknown. This record belongs to a study of cytotoxic CD8 clonotypes in ibrutinib-treated CLL. The overall study: It was after a median about twelve months of treatment, range 6 to 36, that response samples were taken. Study observations and caveats: Shared public clonotypes were rare, and on treatment they either got smaller or stayed the same.

TCRdb keeps only in-frame clones here, not all; method: immunoSEQ multiplex PCR. The data contain approximately 200,000 clones, approximately 72% of them singletons. Looked up from germline, CDR1 is SGHDN and CDR2 is FVKESK. Trimming pared 0 bases from V and 5 bases from J, leaving 12 bases between. The CDR3 sequence is 15 residues long. This receptor was identified in a human donor with chronic lymphocytic leukemia. This chain links TRBV14 with TRBJ2-3; no definite D call. The sample here was PBMCs, taken after 24 months of ibrutinib treatment. The CDR3 loop reads CASSQDLFGEDTQYF. CDR3 coding DNA: TGTGCCAGCAGCCAAGATTTATTCGGTGAAGATACGCAGTATTTT.